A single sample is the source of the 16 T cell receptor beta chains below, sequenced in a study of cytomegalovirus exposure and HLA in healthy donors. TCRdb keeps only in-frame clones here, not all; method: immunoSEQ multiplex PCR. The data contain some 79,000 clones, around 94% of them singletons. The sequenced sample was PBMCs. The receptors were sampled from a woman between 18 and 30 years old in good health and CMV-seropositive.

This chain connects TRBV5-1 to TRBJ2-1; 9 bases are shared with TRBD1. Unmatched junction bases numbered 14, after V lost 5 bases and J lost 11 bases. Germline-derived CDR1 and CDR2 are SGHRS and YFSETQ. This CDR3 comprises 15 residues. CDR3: CASSLGGTGGQQQFF. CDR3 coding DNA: TGCGCCAGCAGTCTTGGGGGTACAGGGGGCCAACAGCAGTTCTTC.

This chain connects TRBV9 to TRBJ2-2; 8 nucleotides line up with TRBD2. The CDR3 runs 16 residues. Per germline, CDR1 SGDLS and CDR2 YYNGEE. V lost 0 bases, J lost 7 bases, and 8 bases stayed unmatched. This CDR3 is CASSVGGLDVYGELFF. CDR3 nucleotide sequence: TGTGCCAGCAGCGTAGGGGGACTAGATGTTTACGGGGAGCTGTTTTTT.

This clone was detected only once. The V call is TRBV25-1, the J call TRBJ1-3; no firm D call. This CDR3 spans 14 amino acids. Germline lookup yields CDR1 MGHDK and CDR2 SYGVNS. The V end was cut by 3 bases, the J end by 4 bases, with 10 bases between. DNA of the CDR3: TGTGCCAGCAGTGATCGCAGGCAAGGAAACACCATATATTTT. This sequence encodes CASSDRRQGNTIYF.

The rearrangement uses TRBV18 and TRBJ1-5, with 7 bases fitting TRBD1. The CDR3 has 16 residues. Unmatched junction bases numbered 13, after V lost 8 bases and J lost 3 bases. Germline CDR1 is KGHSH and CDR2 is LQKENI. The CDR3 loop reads CASSPGQRAYNQPQHF. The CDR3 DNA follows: TGTGCCAGCAGTCCGGGACAGAGGGCCTACAATCAGCCCCAGCATTTT.

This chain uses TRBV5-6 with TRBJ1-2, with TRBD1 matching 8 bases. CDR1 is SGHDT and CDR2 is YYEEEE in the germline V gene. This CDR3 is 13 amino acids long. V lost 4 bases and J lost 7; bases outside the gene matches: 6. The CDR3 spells CASSTTGVGGYTF. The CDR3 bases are TGTGCCAGCAGCACGACAGGGGTGGGTGGCTACACCTTC.

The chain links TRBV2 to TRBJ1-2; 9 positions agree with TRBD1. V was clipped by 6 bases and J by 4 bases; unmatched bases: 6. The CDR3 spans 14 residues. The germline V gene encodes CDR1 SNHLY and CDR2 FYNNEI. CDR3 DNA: TGTGCCAGCAGCATACAGGGGGCCAGCTATGGCTACACCTTC. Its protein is CASSIQGASYGYTF. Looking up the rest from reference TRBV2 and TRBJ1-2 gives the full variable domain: EPEVTQTPSHQVTQMGQEVILRCVPISNHLYFYWYRQILGQKVEFLVSFYNNEISEKSEIFDDQFSVERPDGSNFTLKIRSTKLEDSAMYFCASSIQGASYGYTFGSGTRLTVV.

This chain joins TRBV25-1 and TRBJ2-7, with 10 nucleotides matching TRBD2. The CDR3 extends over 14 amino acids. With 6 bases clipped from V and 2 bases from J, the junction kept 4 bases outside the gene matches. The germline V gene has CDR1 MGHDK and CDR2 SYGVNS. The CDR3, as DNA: TGTGCCAGCAGCCGAGCGGGGGGGACCTACGAGCAGTACTTC. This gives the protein CASSRAGGTYEQYF.

The CDR3 region has the DNA TGTGCCAGCAGCCAAGGTCTAAGAAACACCATATATTTT. It translates to CASSQGLRNTIYF. The genes are TRBV14 and TRBJ1-3; the D is unclear. Germline V CDR1 and CDR2: SGHDN, FVKESK. Trimming stripped 1 base from V and 5 bases from J, with 6 bases between. CDR3 length: 13 residues.

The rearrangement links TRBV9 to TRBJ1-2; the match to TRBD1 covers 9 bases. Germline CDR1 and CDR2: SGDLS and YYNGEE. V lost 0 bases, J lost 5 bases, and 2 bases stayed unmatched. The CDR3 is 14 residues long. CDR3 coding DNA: TGTGCCAGCAGCGTAGGGACAGGGGAATATGGCTACACCTTC. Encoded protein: CASSVGTGEYGYTF.

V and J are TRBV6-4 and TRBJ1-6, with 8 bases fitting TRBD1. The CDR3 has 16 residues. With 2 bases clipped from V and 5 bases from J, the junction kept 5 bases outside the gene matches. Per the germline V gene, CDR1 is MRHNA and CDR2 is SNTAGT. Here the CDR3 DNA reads TGTGCCAGCAGTGACACTGGACAGGGCCATAATTCACCCCTCCACTTT. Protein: CASSDTGQGHNSPLHF.

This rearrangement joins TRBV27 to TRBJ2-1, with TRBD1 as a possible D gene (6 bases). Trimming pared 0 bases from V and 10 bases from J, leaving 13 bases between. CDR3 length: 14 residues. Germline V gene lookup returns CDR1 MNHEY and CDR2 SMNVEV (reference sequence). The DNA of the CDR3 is TGTGCCAGCAGTTTATCGGACAGCGTAGGGGAGCAGTTCTTC. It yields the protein CASSLSDSVGEQFF.

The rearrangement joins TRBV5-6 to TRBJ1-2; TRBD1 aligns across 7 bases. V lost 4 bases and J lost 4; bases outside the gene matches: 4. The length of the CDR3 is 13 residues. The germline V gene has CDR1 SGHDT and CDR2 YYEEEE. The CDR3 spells CASSLTGIYGYTF. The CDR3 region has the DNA TGTGCCAGCAGCCTGACAGGGATCTATGGCTACACCTTC.

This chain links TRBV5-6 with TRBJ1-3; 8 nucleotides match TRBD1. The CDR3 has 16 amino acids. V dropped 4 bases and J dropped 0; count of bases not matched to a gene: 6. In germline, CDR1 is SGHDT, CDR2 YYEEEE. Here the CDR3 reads CASSKIGTGSGNTIYF. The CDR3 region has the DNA TGTGCCAGCAGCAAGATCGGGACAGGCTCTGGAAACACCATATATTTT. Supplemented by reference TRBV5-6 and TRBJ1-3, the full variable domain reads DAGVTQSPTHLIKTRGQQVTLRCSPKSGHDTVSWYQQALGQGPQFIFQYYEEEERQRGNFPDRFSGHQFPNYSSELNVNALLLGDSALYLCASSKIGTGSGNTIYFGEGSWLTVV.

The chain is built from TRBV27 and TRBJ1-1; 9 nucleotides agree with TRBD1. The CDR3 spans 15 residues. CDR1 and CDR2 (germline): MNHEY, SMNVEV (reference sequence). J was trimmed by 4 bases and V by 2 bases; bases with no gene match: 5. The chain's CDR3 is CASSLGQGRVTEAFF. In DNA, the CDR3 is TGTGCCAGCAGTTTAGGACAGGGGCGCGTCACTGAAGCTTTCTTT.

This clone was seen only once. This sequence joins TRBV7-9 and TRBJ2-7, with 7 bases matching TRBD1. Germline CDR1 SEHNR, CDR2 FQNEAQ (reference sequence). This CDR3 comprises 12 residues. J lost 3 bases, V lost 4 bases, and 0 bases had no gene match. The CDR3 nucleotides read TGTGCCAGCAGCTGGGACAGCTACGAGCAGTACTTC. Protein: CASSWDSYEQYF.

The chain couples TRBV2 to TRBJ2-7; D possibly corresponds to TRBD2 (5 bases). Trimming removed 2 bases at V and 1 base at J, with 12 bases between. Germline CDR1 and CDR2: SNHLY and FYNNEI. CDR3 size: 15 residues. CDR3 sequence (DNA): TGTGCCAGCAGTGAAAGTAGCGTCCCTTCCTACGAGCAGTACTTC. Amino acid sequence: CASSESSVPSYEQYF.